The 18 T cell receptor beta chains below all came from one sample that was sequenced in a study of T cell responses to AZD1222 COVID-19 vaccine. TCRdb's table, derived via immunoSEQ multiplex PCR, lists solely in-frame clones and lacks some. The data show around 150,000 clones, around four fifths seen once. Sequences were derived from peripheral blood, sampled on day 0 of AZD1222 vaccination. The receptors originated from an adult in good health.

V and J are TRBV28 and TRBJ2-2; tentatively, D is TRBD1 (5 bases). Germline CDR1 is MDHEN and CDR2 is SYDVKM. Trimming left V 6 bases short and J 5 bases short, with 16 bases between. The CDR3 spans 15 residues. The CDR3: CASSRVDLGTGELFF. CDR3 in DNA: TGTGCCAGCAGCAGGGTCGATCTAGGGACCGGGGAGCTGTTTTTT.

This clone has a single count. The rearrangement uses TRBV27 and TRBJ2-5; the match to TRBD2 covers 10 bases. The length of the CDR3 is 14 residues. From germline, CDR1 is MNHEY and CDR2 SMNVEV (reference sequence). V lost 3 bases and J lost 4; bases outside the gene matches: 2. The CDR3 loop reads CASSFSSGGETQYF. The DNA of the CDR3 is TGTGCCAGCAGTTTTTCTAGCGGGGGAGAGACCCAGTACTTC.

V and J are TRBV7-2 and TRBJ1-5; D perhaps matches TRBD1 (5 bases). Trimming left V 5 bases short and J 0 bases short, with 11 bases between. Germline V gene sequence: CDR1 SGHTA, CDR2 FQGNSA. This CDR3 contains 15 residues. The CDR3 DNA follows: TGTGCCAGCAGCCCGACAGTAAATAGCAATCAGCCCCAGCATTTT. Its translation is CASSPTVNSNQPQHF.

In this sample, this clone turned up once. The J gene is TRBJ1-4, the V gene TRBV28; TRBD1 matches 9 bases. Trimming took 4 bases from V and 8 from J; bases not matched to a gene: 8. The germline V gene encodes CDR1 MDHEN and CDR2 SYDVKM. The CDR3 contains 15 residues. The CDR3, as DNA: TGTGCCAGCAGTTCTTACAGGGGGCAGGGGGAAAAACTGTTTTTT. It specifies CASSSYRGQGEKLFF.

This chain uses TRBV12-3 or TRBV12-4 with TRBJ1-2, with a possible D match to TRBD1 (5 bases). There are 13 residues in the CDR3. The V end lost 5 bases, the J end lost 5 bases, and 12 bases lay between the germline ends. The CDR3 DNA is TGTGCCAGCAGTCCCAACAGGTTTTATGGCTACACCTTC. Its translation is CASSPNRFYGYTF.

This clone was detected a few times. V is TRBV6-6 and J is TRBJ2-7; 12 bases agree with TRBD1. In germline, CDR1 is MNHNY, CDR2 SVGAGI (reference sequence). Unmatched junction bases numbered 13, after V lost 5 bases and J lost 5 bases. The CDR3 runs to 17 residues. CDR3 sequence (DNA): TGTGCCAGCAGTCCAACGGGGGGACAGGGGGCGCGAAACGAGCAGTACTTC. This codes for CASSPTGGQGARNEQYF.

The CDR3: CASRNDRETQPQHF. The CDR3 nucleotides are TGTGCCAGCAGGAATGACAGGGAGACTCAGCCCCAGCATTTT. The chain carries TRBV28 and TRBJ1-5; 7 nucleotides match TRBD1. Germline V gives CDR1 MDHEN, CDR2 SYDVKM. This CDR3 has 14 residues. Trimming took 6 bases from V and 6 from J; bases not matched to a gene: 8. The entire variable domain, with the rest obtained from reference TRBV28 and TRBJ1-5, is as follows: DVKVTQSSRYLVKRTGEKVFLECVQDMDHENMFWYRQDPGLGLRLIYFSYDVKMKEKGDIPEGYSVSREKKERFSLILESASTNQTSMYLCASRNDRETQPQHFGDGTRLSIL.

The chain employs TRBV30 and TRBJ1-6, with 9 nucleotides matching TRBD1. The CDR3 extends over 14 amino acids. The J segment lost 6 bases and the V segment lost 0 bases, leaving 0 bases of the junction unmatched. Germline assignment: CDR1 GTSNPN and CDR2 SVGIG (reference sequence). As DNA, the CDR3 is TGTGCCTGGAGTGTGGGACAGGGTAATTCACCCCTCCACTTT. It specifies CAWSVGQGNSPLHF.

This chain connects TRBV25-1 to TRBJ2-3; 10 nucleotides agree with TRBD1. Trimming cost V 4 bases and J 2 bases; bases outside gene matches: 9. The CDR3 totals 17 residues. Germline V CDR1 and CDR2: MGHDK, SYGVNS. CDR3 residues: CASSGQGASPYTDTQYF. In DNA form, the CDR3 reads TGTGCCAGCAGTGGACAGGGGGCGAGTCCCTACACAGATACGCAGTATTTT.

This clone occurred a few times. DNA for the CDR3: TGTGCCAGCAGCCCACCAGGGGCTCCCTACGAGCAGTACTTC. It is translated as CASSPPGAPYEQYF. V and J are TRBV7-8 and TRBJ2-7; possibly TRBD1 for D (6 bases). Germline lookup yields CDR1 SGHVS and CDR2 FQNEAQ. V was pared by 5 bases and J by 2 bases, with 13 bases between. The CDR3 has 14 amino acids.

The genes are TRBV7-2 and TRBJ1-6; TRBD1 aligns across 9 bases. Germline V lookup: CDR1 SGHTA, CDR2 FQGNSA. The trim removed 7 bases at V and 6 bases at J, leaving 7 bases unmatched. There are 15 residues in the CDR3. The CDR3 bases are TGTGCCAGCAAGGACAGGGGAGAAAGTAATTCACCCCTCCACTTT. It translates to CASKDRGESNSPLHF. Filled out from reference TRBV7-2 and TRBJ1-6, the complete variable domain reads GAGVSQSPSNKVTEKGKDVELRCDPISGHTALYWYRQSLGQGLEFLIYFQGNSAPDKSGLPSDRFSAERTGGSVSTLTIQRTQQEDSAVYLCASKDRGESNSPLHFGNGTRLTVT.

The CDR3 region is CASSRDRVDGYTF. The CDR3 DNA is TGTGCCAGCAGCCGTGACAGGGTAGATGGCTACACCTTC. The chain joins TRBV28 to TRBJ1-2, with 7 nucleotides matching TRBD1. The J segment lost 6 bases and the V segment lost 6 bases, leaving 7 bases of the junction unmatched. Per the germline V gene, CDR1 is MDHEN and CDR2 is SYDVKM. CDR3 length: 13 amino acids.

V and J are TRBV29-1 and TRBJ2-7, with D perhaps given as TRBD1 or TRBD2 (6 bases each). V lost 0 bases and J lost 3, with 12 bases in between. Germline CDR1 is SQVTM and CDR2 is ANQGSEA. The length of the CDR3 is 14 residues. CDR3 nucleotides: TGCAGCGTTGAAGATAGGGGGGAACGCTACGAGCAGTACTTC. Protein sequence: CSVEDRGERYEQYF.

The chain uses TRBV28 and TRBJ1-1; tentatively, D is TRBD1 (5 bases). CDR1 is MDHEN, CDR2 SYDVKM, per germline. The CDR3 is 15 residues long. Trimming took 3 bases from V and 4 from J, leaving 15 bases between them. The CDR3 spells CASSFSRARGTEAFF. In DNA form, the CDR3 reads TGTGCCAGCAGTTTCAGTCGGGCGAGGGGCACTGAAGCTTTCTTT. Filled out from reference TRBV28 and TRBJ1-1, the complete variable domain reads DVKVTQSSRYLVKRTGEKVFLECVQDMDHENMFWYRQDPGLGLRLIYFSYDVKMKEKGDIPEGYSVSREKKERFSLILESASTNQTSMYLCASSFSRARGTEAFFGQGTRLTVV.

The CDR3 reads CASSSWTGNSPLHF. The CDR3 DNA reads TGTGCCAGCAGCTCATGGACCGGTAATTCACCCCTCCACTTT. The chain is built from TRBV5-6 and TRBJ1-6; D gene unclear. The CDR3 runs to 14 residues. Germline V CDR1 and CDR2: SGHDT, YYEEEE. Trimming pared 3 bases from V and 6 bases from J, leaving 10 bases between.

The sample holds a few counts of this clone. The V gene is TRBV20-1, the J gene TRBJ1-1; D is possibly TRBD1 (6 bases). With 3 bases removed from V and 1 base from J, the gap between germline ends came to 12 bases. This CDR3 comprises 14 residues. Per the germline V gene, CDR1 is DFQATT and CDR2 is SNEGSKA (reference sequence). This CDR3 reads CSASRQGWNTEAFF. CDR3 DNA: TGCAGTGCTAGTCGGCAGGGGTGGAACACTGAAGCTTTCTTT.

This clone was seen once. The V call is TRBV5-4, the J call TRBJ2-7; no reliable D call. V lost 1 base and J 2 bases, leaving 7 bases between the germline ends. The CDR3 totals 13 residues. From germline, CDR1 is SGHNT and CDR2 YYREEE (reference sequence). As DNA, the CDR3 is TGTGCCAGCAGCTTGAGTAGGCCCTACGAGCAGTACTTC. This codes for CASSLSRPYEQYF.

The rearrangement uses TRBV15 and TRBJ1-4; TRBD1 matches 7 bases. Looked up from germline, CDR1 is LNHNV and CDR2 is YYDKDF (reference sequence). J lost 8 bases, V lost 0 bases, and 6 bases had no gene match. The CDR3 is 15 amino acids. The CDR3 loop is CATSRDRQGHEKLFF. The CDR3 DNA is TGTGCCACCAGCAGAGATCGACAGGGTCACGAAAAACTGTTTTTT. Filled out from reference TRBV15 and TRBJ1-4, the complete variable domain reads DAMVIQNPRYQVTQFGKPVTLSCSQTLNHNVMYWYQQKSSQAPKLLFHYYDKDFNNEADTPDNFQSRRPNTSFCFLDIRSPGLGDTAMYLCATSRDRQGHEKLFFGSGTQLSVL.